This passage covers 27 T cell receptor beta chains from one sample sequenced in a study of blood T cell repertoires in COVID-19. Method: immunoSEQ multiplex PCR; TCRdb's copy keeps in-frame clones and lacks some. The sample has some 25,000 clones, 80% to 95% seen once. Sequencing used peripheral blood. The receptors derive from a human donor in a cohort sampled during active COVID-19.

The chain combines TRBV20-1 with TRBJ1-2; a weak D match, TRBD1 (6 bases). Trimming left V 3 bases short and J 3 bases short, with 11 bases between. Germline loops: CDR1 DFQATT, CDR2 SNEGSKA (reference sequence). The CDR3 has 13 residues. CDR3 DNA: TGCAGTGCTAGTAAGGGGGTGGACTATGGCTACACCTTC. Its protein is CSASKGVDYGYTF.

The gene calls are TRBV4-3 and TRBJ1-6; 8 bases match TRBD1. V shed 1 base, J shed 7 bases, and the junction held 9 bases outside the gene matches. Germline V gene data show CDR1 as LGHNA and CDR2 as YSLEER. CDR3 length equals 17 residues. Here the CDR3 DNA reads TGCGCCAGCAGCCAAGTAGGCAGGGGGCTCCTAAATTCACCCCTCCACTTT. Encoded protein: CASSQVGRGLLNSPLHF.

V gene TRBV7-8 combines with J gene TRBJ2-2; the match to TRBD2 covers 7 bases. Per germline, CDR1 SGHVS and CDR2 FQNEAQ. Trimming took 1 base from V and 3 from J; bases not matched to a gene: 5. CDR3 length: 16 residues. This CDR3 is CASSLVGLADTGELFF. Written as DNA, the CDR3 is TGTGCCAGCAGCTTAGTTGGTCTAGCGGACACCGGGGAGCTGTTTTTT.

V gene TRBV28 combines with J gene TRBJ2-5; possible D gene TRBD2, 6 bases. Germline assignment: CDR1 MDHEN and CDR2 SYDVKM. The CDR3 is 14 residues long. V lost 6 bases to trimming and J lost 1 base, with 12 bases between them. The CDR3 DNA is TGTGCCAGCAGCCTCGCGGAGGGCCAAGAGACCCAGTACTTC. Translated: CASSLAEGQETQYF.

V is TRBV12-3 or TRBV12-4 and J is TRBJ2-1; tentatively, D is TRBD1 (5 bases). V was shortened by 0 bases and J by 8 bases, with 8 bases between the two germline ends. CDR3 length equals 13 residues. The CDR3 sequence: CASSLAWGYEQFF. The CDR3 DNA sequence: TGTGCCAGCAGTTTAGCATGGGGCTATGAGCAGTTCTTC.

The chain employs TRBV3-1 (or the pseudogene TRBV3-2) and TRBJ2-2, with 7 bases matching TRBD2. In germline, CDR1 is LGHDT, CDR2 YNNKEL (reference sequence). CDR3 length equals 16 residues. Trimming cost V 1 base and J 0 bases; bases outside gene matches: 2. CDR3 sequence: CASSQALATNTGELFF. CDR3 nucleotide sequence: TGTGCCAGCAGCCAAGCACTAGCGACGAACACCGGGGAGCTGTTTTTT.

The chain carries TRBV7-4 and TRBJ2-7; tentative D call: TRBD2 (5 bases). The V gene lost 7 bases and the J gene lost 0 bases, with 13 bases spanning the gap. The CDR3 loop spans 14 amino acids. In germline, CDR1 is SGHVT, CDR2 SQSDAQ. CDR3 DNA sequence: TGTGCCAGCACCATGAAACGGGGCTCCTACGAGCAGTACTTC. Its protein is CASTMKRGSYEQYF. Using reference TRBV7-4 and TRBJ2-7 for the parts outside the CDR3, the full variable domain is GAGVSQSPRYKVAKRGRDVALRCDSISGHVTLYWYRQTLGQGSEVLTYSQSDAQRDKSGRPSGRFSAERPERSVSTLKIQRTEQGDSAVYLCASTMKRGSYEQYFGPGTRLTVT.

The chain carries TRBV5-1 and TRBJ1-1; D gene ambiguous. Trimming took off 3 bases at V and 1 base at J, with 4 bases between the two ends. The length of the CDR3 is 12 residues. Per germline, CDR1 SGHRS and CDR2 YFSETQ. CDR3 sequence reads: CASSYGNTEAFF. In DNA form, the CDR3 reads TGCGCCAGCAGCTACGGGAACACTGAAGCTTTCTTT.

This clone showed up just once. The V and J genes are TRBV12-3 or TRBV12-4 and TRBJ2-2; D unresolved. The V gene lost 5 bases and the J gene lost 7 bases, with 8 bases spanning the gap. This CDR3 region has 12 residues. CDR3 in DNA: TGTGCCAGCAGTCCCCCCCTCGGGGAGCTGTTTTTT. This sequence encodes CASSPPLGELFF.

The V and J genes are TRBV3-1 (or the pseudogene TRBV3-2) and TRBJ1-2; TRBD1 aligns across 7 bases. Germline CDR1 reads LGHDT; CDR2 reads YNNKEL (reference sequence). This CDR3 has 16 residues. The J segment lost 4 bases and the V segment lost 3 bases, leaving 11 bases of the junction unmatched. The CDR3 DNA follows: TGTGCCAGCAGCCAGGACCTGACAGGGCGTCCCTATGGCTACACCTTC. This gives the protein CASSQDLTGRPYGYTF.

The chain is built from TRBV7-9 and TRBJ2-2, with a tentative D call TRBD1 (6 bases). The CDR3 spans 11 residues. CDR1 is SEHNR, CDR2 FQNEAQ, per germline (reference sequence). V gave up 11 bases and J gave up 6 bases, with 10 bases separating them. Here the CDR3 DNA reads TGTGCCGGATCAGGGGCCGGGGAGCTGTTTTTT. The encoded protein is CAGSGAGELFF.

The V gene is TRBV5-5, the J gene TRBJ2-7; 14 positions match TRBD2. Germline V lookup: CDR1 SGHKS, CDR2 YYEKEE (reference sequence). The CDR3 loop spans 14 amino acids. V shed 4 bases and J 4 bases; nucleotides not matched to a gene: 1. The CDR3 loop reads CASSGLAGGYEQYF. The DNA for the CDR3 is TGTGCCAGCAGCGGACTAGCGGGAGGTTACGAGCAGTACTTC.

This chain links TRBV7-9 with TRBJ2-1, with a tentative D call TRBD2 (5 bases). CDR1 is SEHNR and CDR2 is FQNEAQ in the germline V gene (reference sequence). V lost 8 bases, J lost 8 bases, and 22 bases lay in between. The CDR3 spans 15 residues. CDR3 in DNA: TGTGCCAGCGGTCTTGTCCTTGGGGAGCAGGATGAGCAGTTCTTC. It codes for CASGLVLGEQDEQFF.

This chain uses TRBV5-6 with TRBJ2-5; 14 bases align to TRBD2. This CDR3 region has 17 residues. After removal of 0 bases from V and 6 bases from J, the junction contained 7 bases not matched to a gene. Germline CDR1 SGHDT, CDR2 YYEEEE. The CDR3 DNA is TGTGCCAGCAGCTTGGTCGGGACTAGCGGGAGTCGCAAGACCCAGTACTTC. Its translation: CASSLVGTSGSRKTQYF.

The rearrangement joins TRBV9 to TRBJ1-3; 7 bases map to TRBD1. This CDR3 has 15 residues. V was pared by 1 base and J by 4 bases, with 5 bases of the junction left unmatched. CDR1 is SGDLS and CDR2 is YYNGEE in the germline V gene. DNA for the CDR3: TGTGCCAGCAGCGTACGTACAGGGGTCGGAAACACCATATATTTT. Translation: CASSVRTGVGNTIYF. The complete variable domain, with remaining parts taken from reference TRBV9 and TRBJ1-3, reads DSGVTQTPKHLITATGQRVTLRCSPRSGDLSVYWYQQSLDQGLQFLIQYYNGEERAKGNILERFSAQQFPDLHSELNLSSLELGDSALYFCASSVRTGVGNTIYFGEGSWLTVV.

J is TRBJ1-1 and V is TRBV7-3; D perhaps matches TRBD1 (5 bases). Germline CDR1 is SGHTA and CDR2 is FQGTGA. With 2 bases removed from V and 3 bases from J, the gap between germline ends came to 22 bases. The CDR3 is 18 amino acids. The CDR3, as DNA: TGTGCCAGCAGCTTACTAGGCCAAATCGGTGGGGCGGACACTGAAGCTTTCTTT. Encoded protein: CASSLLGQIGGADTEAFF.

The chain is built from TRBV12-3 or TRBV12-4 and TRBJ2-7; D not certain. With 4 bases removed from V and 2 bases from J, the gap between germline ends came to 9 bases. The CDR3 sequence is 13 residues long. The chain's CDR3 is CASSSTDAYEQYF. The DNA of the CDR3 is TGTGCCAGCAGTTCGACTGACGCCTACGAGCAGTACTTC.

The CDR3 loop reads CASSPGGRRQYF. Here the CDR3 DNA reads TGCGCCAGCAGCCCAGGAGGCAGACGGCAGTACTTC. The rearrangement links TRBV5-1 to TRBJ2-7, with D possibly TRBD2 on 5 matching bases. V gave up 4 bases and J gave up 9 bases, with 14 bases separating them. The germline CDR1 and CDR2 sequences are SGHRS and YFSETQ. The CDR3 runs 12 residues.

This chain connects TRBV12-3 or TRBV12-4 to TRBJ2-5; TRBD2 is a possible D gene (6 bases). The CDR3 sequence is 12 residues long. The V end was cut by 5 bases, the J end by 4 bases, with 8 bases between. This CDR3 reads CASSAAGETQYF. CDR3 DNA: TGTGCCAGCAGTGCAGCGGGAGAGACCCAGTACTTC.

The chain uses TRBV11-3 and TRBJ2-2; TRBD2 agrees at 12 bases. The CDR3 runs 16 residues. Unmatched junction bases numbered 6, after V lost 6 bases and J lost 4 bases. CDR1 is SGHNT and CDR2 is YENEEA in the germline V gene. As DNA, the CDR3 is TGTGCCAGCAGAAACGGACTAGCGGGATCCACCGGGGAGCTGTTTTTT. This gives the protein CASRNGLAGSTGELFF.

CDR3 sequence reads: CASSPDRGKVQYF. CDR3 bases: TGTGCCAGCAGCCCGGACAGGGGAAAGGTTCAGTACTTC. This rearrangement joins TRBV7-2 to TRBJ2-4, with 9 bases lining up with TRBD1. The junction had 7 bases not matched to a gene; V was cut back by 5 bases and J by 11 bases. The germline V gene encodes CDR1 SGHTA and CDR2 FQGNSA. This CDR3 region has 13 residues.

J is TRBJ1-2 and V is TRBV27; D might be TRBD1 (5 bases). Germline V gene lookup returns CDR1 MNHEY and CDR2 SMNVEV (reference sequence). This CDR3 is 14 amino acids long. Deletions cut 2 bases from V and 3 bases from J, with 10 bases between. The DNA of the CDR3 is TGTGCCAGCAGTTTAGCCGGGACTCACTATGGCTACACCTTC. Residues: CASSLAGTHYGYTF.

This clone was seen a single time. The rearrangement links TRBV10-3 to TRBJ2-7, with 7 bases aligning to TRBD1. Germline CDR1 ENHRY, CDR2 SYGVKD. The V gene end was trimmed by 0 bases and the J gene end by 4 bases; junction bases not matched to a gene: 6. There are 15 residues in the CDR3. CDR3 DNA: TGTGCCATCAGTGAGTCGTTGGCAGGGGGATACGAGCAGTACTTC. Encoded protein: CAISESLAGGYEQYF.

This clone was seen just once. This sequence joins TRBV15 and TRBJ1-2; D unclear. Germline CDR1 is LNHNV and CDR2 is YYDKDF (reference sequence). The CDR3 has 16 residues. Deletions cut 0 bases from V and 7 bases from J, with 18 bases between. CDR3 sequence reads: CATSRDLRNMEGGYTF. The DNA for the CDR3 is TGTGCCACCAGCAGAGATTTGAGGAATATGGAGGGTGGCTACACCTTC.

The V and J genes are TRBV4-1 and TRBJ2-7; 7 bases line up with TRBD2. The CDR3 covers 16 residues. The germline CDR1 and CDR2 sequences are MGHRA and YSYEKL. With V trimmed by 1 base and J by 7 bases, 13 bases remained unmatched. The CDR3 DNA sequence: TGCGCCAGCAGCCAAGCCGGGCAAGCGGGATCTCTTGAGCAGTACTTC. This sequence encodes CASSQAGQAGSLEQYF.

The chain employs TRBV2 and TRBJ2-3; TRBD2 agrees at 12 bases. Germline assignment: CDR1 SNHLY and CDR2 FYNNEI. The CDR3 length is 17 residues. The V and J ends lost 4 bases and 0 bases, in that order; junction bases with no gene match: 5. The CDR3 reads CASSGLAGGPSTDTQYF. The CDR3, as DNA: TGTGCCAGCAGTGGGCTAGCGGGGGGGCCAAGCACAGATACGCAGTATTTT.

V is TRBV5-6 and J is TRBJ1-1; 8 bases fit TRBD1. This CDR3 has 15 residues. The V segment lost 5 bases and the J segment 3 bases; nucleotides outside the gene matches: 9. Germline CDR1 is SGHDT and CDR2 is YYEEEE. The CDR3 spells CASSRRNRGDTEAFF. In nucleotides, the CDR3 is TGTGCCAGCAGTCGGAGGAACAGGGGGGACACTGAAGCTTTCTTT.